This T cell receptor beta chain was retrieved from a study of CD8 T cells in ankylosing spondylitis. Study-level points and caveats: Ankylosing spondylitis blood appeared to carry a characteristic TCR beta motif of several highly homologous variants. Previous work reported some of these motif variants in the synovial fluid and blood of reactive arthritis.

Germline loops: CDR1 SGHRS, CDR2 YFSETQ. The ends were cut back, 0 bases at V and 6 bases at J, with 9 bases in the middle. This CDR3 is 13 amino acids long. TCRdb itself ran the 5' RACE reads through MiXCR, one entry per CDR3 protein. The sample records fewer than 750,000 distinct CDR3 sequences, under 20% being singletons. As regards this clonotype: The antigen remains unidentified.

The receptor's source is a male donor with ankylosing spondylitis. The specimen was blood, either unsorted or a sorted T cell fraction (not recorded which). This rearrangement joins TRBV5-1 to TRBJ2-5; D call uncertain. CDR3 sequence reads: CASSLDSSQTQYF. CDR3 nucleotides: TGCGCCAGCAGCTTGGATTCTTCCCAGACCCAGTACTTC.